The clone carrying this TCR beta chain was found once. What it binds is not known. CDR3 and TCR beta VDJ profiling relied on a genomic DNA template. A single record per CDR3 protein comes from TCRdb applying MiXCR to the reads. Of just over 400,000 distinct CDR3 sequences in the sample, under 80% were seen once. V lost 5 bases and J lost 12, with 23 bases in between. Germline CDR1 reads SGHTA; CDR2 reads FQGTGA. The CDR3 loop spans 15 amino acids. This entry is derived from a study of CD8+CD57+ T cells in acquired aplastic anemia. About the study: Sorted CD4+ plus CD8+ cells gave DNA averaging about 3.2 ug. An average of roughly 10 million reads for CD4+ cells was obtained from healthy donors. Findings and caveats of the study: Patients were compared with controls for CD8+ Simpson's diversity, and no significant difference emerged. Found in both controls and patients were approximately 29 CD8+ CDR3 sequences.

The sequencing sample was made of sorted CD4+, CD8+, or CD8+CD57+ T cells (not recorded which) from PBMCs. The V and J genes are TRBV7-3 and TRBJ1-5; TRBD1 is a possible D gene (5 bases). The clonotype was recovered from a human donor in good health, serving as a control. The CDR3 nucleotides are TGTGCCAGCAGCCCTGATCGGGGCCCGTTCCCCCACCAGCATTTT. As protein: CASSPDRGPFPHQHF.